This TCR beta chain is drawn from a study of shared clonotypes between healthy human individuals. Original processing notes: As immunoSEQ supplied junction-only sequences (without quality scores), filtering differed. The data were produced by immunoSEQ multiplex PCR, yet TCRdb's version contains in-frame clones alone and is incomplete. V and J calls and clone size follow that table, whereas D and trimming were derived from the DNA. This sample has more than 2 million clones, with 95% found just once. Looked up from germline, CDR1 is MNHEY and CDR2 is SVGAGI. Trimming took 2 bases from V and 5 from J; bases not matched to a gene: 4. The CDR3 is 15 amino acids. CD45RA+ naive and CD45RA-negative memory subsets were separated from CD4+ cells.

The rearrangement uses TRBV6-5 and TRBJ2-5; 11 positions agree with TRBD1. The sample taken for sequencing was naive CD4+ T cells sorted from blood. As for subset: CD45RA+ positively selected. This clonotype originated in a man younger than 30 in good health. The DNA of the CDR3 is TGTGCCAGCAGTTACGGACAGGGGGCGCGGGAGACCCAGTACTTC. Amino acids: CASSYGQGARETQYF.